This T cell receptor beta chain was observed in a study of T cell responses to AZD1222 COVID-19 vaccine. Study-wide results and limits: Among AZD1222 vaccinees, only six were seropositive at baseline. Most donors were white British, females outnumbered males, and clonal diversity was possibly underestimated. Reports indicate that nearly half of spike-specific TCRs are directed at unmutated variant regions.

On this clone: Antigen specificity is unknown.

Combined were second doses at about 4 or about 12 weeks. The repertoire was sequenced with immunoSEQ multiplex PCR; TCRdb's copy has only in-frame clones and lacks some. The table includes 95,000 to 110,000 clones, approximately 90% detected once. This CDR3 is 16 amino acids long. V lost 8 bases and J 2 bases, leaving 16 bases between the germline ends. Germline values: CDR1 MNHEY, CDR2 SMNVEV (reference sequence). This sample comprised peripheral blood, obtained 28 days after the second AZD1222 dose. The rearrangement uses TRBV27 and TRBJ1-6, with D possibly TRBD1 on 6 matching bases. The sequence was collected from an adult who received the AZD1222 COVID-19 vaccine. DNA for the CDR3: TGTGCCAGCCCTTCGCCCGGGGGCCCCTATAATTCACCCCTCCACTTT. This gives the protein CASPSPGGPYNSPLHF.